These 19 T cell receptor beta chains came from one sample sequenced in a study of tumor-infiltrating lymphocytes in oesophageal squamous cell carcinoma. TCRdb independently ran MiXCR on the PCR reads; one entry per CDR3 protein. The sample holds 20,000 or so distinct CDR3 sequences; less than 45% are singletons and the top ten take 30% to 45%. The specimen sequenced was esophageal tumor tissue. Receptors were obtained from a male donor with esophageal squamous cell carcinoma.

This clonotype was counted ten times or more. The chain combines TRBV5-5 with TRBJ2-1; TRBD2 agrees at 12 bases. The germline V gene has CDR1 SGHKS and CDR2 YYEKEE (reference sequence). V gave up 4 bases and J gave up 5 bases; unmatched junction bases: 19. The CDR3 consists of 20 residues. The CDR3 sequence: CASSASAWLGLAGQDNEQFF. The DNA of the CDR3 is TGTGCCAGCAGCGCGAGCGCCTGGTTGGGACTAGCGGGCCAAGACAATGAGCAGTTCTTC.

The chain joins TRBV7-3 to TRBJ2-4; 13 bases match TRBD2. TRBJ2-5 explains the end of the DNA better; the J call may be wrong. There are 17 residues in the CDR3. Looked up from germline, CDR1 is SGHTA and CDR2 is FQGTGA. The CDR3 bases are TGTGCCAGCAGCGAAACTCCGGGACTAGCGGGAAGAGAGACCCAGTACTTC. It codes for CASSETPGLAGRETQYF.

CDR3 loop: CASSYGFGSSGETQYF. In DNA form, the CDR3 reads TGTGCCAGCAGTTACGGGTTCGGGAGCTCGGGGGAGACCCAGTACTTC. The V and J genes are TRBV6-7 and TRBJ2-4; possibly TRBD2 for D (6 bases). The DNA matches TRBJ2-5 better at its end, which makes the J call doubtful. TRBV6-7 is recorded as an ORF, its role being uncertain. This CDR3 contains 16 residues.

Many counts were recorded for this clonotype. The chain recombines TRBV7-2 with TRBJ2-3; unclear D gene. This CDR3 region has 12 residues. With 1 base removed from V and 4 bases from J, the gap between germline ends came to 3 bases. Germline loops: CDR1 SGHTA, CDR2 FQGNSA. CDR3 nucleotides: TGTGCCAGCAGCTTAGGAGCAGATACGCAGTATTTT. Protein product: CASSLGADTQYF.

The rearrangement joins TRBV7-2 to TRBJ2-1; D uncertain. Germline V gene sequence: CDR1 SGHTA, CDR2 FQGNSA. This CDR3 region has 13 residues. V dropped 5 bases and J dropped 0 bases, with 5 bases sitting between them. The CDR3 DNA reads as TGTGCCAGCAGCCCCGGCTCCTACAATGAGCAGTTCTTC. It encodes CASSPGSYNEQFF.

This clonotype was observed a few times. The CDR3 coding sequence is TGTGCCAGCAGCTTAAAAGTGGCAGGGGGGAACAATGAGCAGTTCTTC. Translating it yields CASSLKVAGGNNEQFF. The gene calls are TRBV7-3 and TRBJ2-1; D is possibly TRBD1 (7 bases). CDR3 length: 16 amino acids. Germline V CDR1 and CDR2: SGHTA, FQGTGA. V was trimmed by 1 base and J by 5 bases, leaving 15 bases between them. The full variable domain, in which reference TRBV7-3 and TRBJ2-1 provide the parts outside the CDR3, is GAGVSQTPSNKVTEKGKYVELRCDPISGHTALYWYRQSLGQGPEFLIYFQGTGAADDSGLPNDRFFAVRPEGSVSTLKIQRTERGDSAVYLCASSLKVAGGNNEQFFGPGTRLTVL.

For this clonotype: The junction differs from germline at one of its ends, possibly a read error. CDR3 sequence (DNA): TGTGCTAGCAGCGCCGGGACTTACAATGAGCAGTTCTTC. Translated, it gives CASSAGTYNEQFF. This chain links TRBV7-7 with TRBJ2-1; a possible D gene is TRBD2 (6 bases). Germline values: CDR1 SSHAT, CDR2 FNYEAQ (reference sequence). CDR3 length: 13 residues.

At least ten counts were recorded for this clonotype. V is TRBV7-3 and J is TRBJ2-1; 10 bases agree with TRBD2. There are 20 residues in the CDR3. The germline gives CDR1 SGHTA, CDR2 FQGTGA. The ends lost 6 bases at V and 9 bases at J; junction bases unmatched: 26. The CDR3 sequence is CASSLRPGGGGTSVWGEQFF. The DNA for the CDR3 is TGTGCCAGCAGTTTACGACCGGGGGGTGGGGGGACTAGCGTTTGGGGTGAGCAGTTCTTC.

As concerns this clonotype: The junction departs from germline at one end; a sequencing error may be responsible. V is TRBV7-6 and J is TRBJ2-5; 9 positions match TRBD1. The J call may be faulty, since TRBJ2-1 better matches the DNA end. CDR1 is SGHVS, CDR2 FNYEAQ, per germline. CDR3 length: 16 amino acids. CDR3: CASSLGPGQGVNEQFF. In nucleotides, the CDR3 is TGTGCTAGCAGCTTGGGTCCGGGACAGGGTGTTAATGAGCAGTTCTTC.

The chain joins TRBV28 to TRBJ2-1; D is perhaps TRBD2 (5 bases). This CDR3 is 11 amino acids long. With 6 bases removed from V and 10 bases from J, the gap between germline ends came to 10 bases. Germline V CDR1 and CDR2: MDHEN, SYDVKM. CDR3 nucleotide sequence: TGTGCCAGCAGGGCGAGAGGGGAGCAGTTCTTC. It codes for CASRARGEQFF.

This chain uses TRBV7-9 with TRBJ1-1, with TRBD2 identical over 9 bases. The tail of the sequence fits TRBJ2-7 better, so the J call may be wrong. Germline CDR1 SEHNR, CDR2 FQNEAQ (reference sequence). The CDR3 totals 15 residues. The CDR3 region is CASSLVSSGAGEQYF. The CDR3 DNA follows: TGTGCCAGCAGCTTAGTATCTAGCGGGGCGGGAGAGCAGTACTTC.

Note on this clonotype: The CDR3 carries no conserved terminal phenylalanine or tryptophan, so it likely arises from a read error. The DNA is omitted, as the CDR3 cannot be located on it reliably, and the CDR3 follows TCRdb's listing. V and J are TRBV25-1 and TRBJ2-5; the table assigns TRBD1, which was not confirmed against the DNA. Termini included, the CDR3 measures 10 amino acids. CDR1 MGHDK and CDR2 SYGVNS come from the germline V gene. CDR3 sequence reads: CASSESPGTV.

The table lists this clonotype with many counts. This chain links TRBV2 with TRBJ2-7; the D gene is possibly TRBD1 (5 bases). V was shortened by 6 bases and J by 3 bases, with 12 bases between the two germline ends. Germline V gives CDR1 SNHLY, CDR2 FYNNEI. The CDR3 is 13 residues long. DNA for the CDR3: TGTGCCAGCAGGCCCCAGACAGTCTACGAGCAGTACTTC. As protein: CASRPQTVYEQYF.

This clonotype came up many times. A much larger clone lies a single base off, so this may be a read error. This rearrangement joins TRBV27 to TRBJ2-7, with 7 nucleotides matching TRBD1. V lost 8 bases to trimming and J lost 7 bases; unmatched junction nucleotides: 17. The germline gives CDR1 MNHEY, CDR2 SMNVEV (reference sequence). This CDR3 is 15 amino acids long. In nucleotides, the CDR3 is TGTGCCAGCGTCAACAGGGGTCTTACCTTCAATGAGCAGTACTTC. It codes for CASVNRGLTFNEQYF.

This clonotype was detected only a few times. The chain is built from TRBV7-8 and TRBJ2-6; no firm D call. The better agreement between TRBJ2-1 and the DNA end casts doubt on the J call. The CDR3 sequence is 12 residues long. The germline CDR1 and CDR2 sequences are SGHVS and FQNEAQ. CDR3 region: CASTFPPNEQFF. DNA of the CDR3: TGTGCCAGCACCTTTCCCCCCAATGAGCAGTTCTTC.

This chain links TRBV9 with TRBJ2-1, with D possibly TRBD1 on 6 matching bases. CDR1 is SGDLS, CDR2 YYNGEE, per germline. V was shortened by 3 bases and J by 0 bases, with 10 bases between the two germline ends. The CDR3 runs 15 residues. The CDR3 reads CASSGRGSSYNEQFF. The CDR3 DNA follows: TGTGCCAGCAGCGGCAGGGGATCCTCCTACAATGAGCAGTTCTTC.

This clonotype was seen at least ten times. V is TRBV12-3 or TRBV12-4 and J is TRBJ2-1; 9 positions agree with TRBD2. V was pared by 4 bases and J by 6 bases, with 7 bases of the junction left unmatched. This CDR3 spans 15 amino acids. CDR3 nucleotides: TGTGCCAGCAGTTCCCGGAGCGGGGGGTTCAATGAGCAGTTCTTC. As protein: CASSSRSGGFNEQFF.

The rearrangement links TRBV7-6 to TRBJ1-2; D possibly corresponds to TRBD1 (5 bases). Trimming cost V 1 base and J 4 bases, with 10 bases left between them. CDR3 length: 14 amino acids. Germline V gives CDR1 SGHVS, CDR2 FNYEAQ. The CDR3 DNA sequence: TGTGCCAGCAGCTTAGAGGCAGGGACCTATGGCTACACCTTC. Its protein is CASSLEAGTYGYTF.

At least ten counts were recorded for this clonotype. The gene calls are TRBV12-3 or TRBV12-4 and TRBJ1-6; D is possibly TRBD1 (5 bases). This CDR3 is built from 14 residues. The ends were cut back, 5 bases at V and 8 bases at J, with 13 bases in the middle. CDR3 residues: CASSPGPADSPLHF. The CDR3, as DNA: TGTGCCAGCAGTCCGGGACCCGCGGATTCACCCCTCCACTTT.